These 26 T cell receptor beta chains came from one sample sequenced in a study of blood T cell repertoires in COVID-19. Profiled with immunoSEQ multiplex PCR; TCRdb holds only in-frame clones, not every one. The sample shows around 430,000 clones, approximately 88% of them seen only once. The sequencing sample was made of peripheral blood. The receptors stem from a woman aged 50 to 65 with COVID-19, enrolled during active disease.

This chain uses TRBV10-3 with TRBJ2-3; 10 bases fit TRBD2. Per the germline V gene, CDR1 is ENHRY and CDR2 is SYGVKD. The CDR3 length is 15 residues. V gave up 3 bases and J gave up 4 bases; unmatched junction bases: 4. The CDR3, as DNA: TGTGCCATCAGTGAAGCGGGGGGGGGATCAGATACGCAGTATTTT. Its protein is CAISEAGGGSDTQYF.

A single count supports this clone. The junction departs from the called germline gene at one end, perhaps through a read error. The rearrangement uses TRBV2 and TRBJ2-1, with 12 bases aligning to TRBD2. The CDR3 has 16 residues. Germline V gene sequence: CDR1 SNHLY, CDR2 FYNNEI. In nucleotides, the CDR3 is TGTGCCAGCAGGGAAGGACTAGCGGGGACCCACAATGAGCAGTTCTTC. It specifies CASREGLAGTHNEQFF. The variable domain in full, with the rest retrieved from reference TRBV2 and TRBJ2-1, is EPEVTQTPSHQVTQMGQEVILRCVPISNHLYFYWYRQILGQKVEFLVSFYNNEISEKSEIFDDQFSVERPDGSNFTLKIRSTKLEDSAMYFCASREGLAGTHNEQFFGPGTRLTVL.

The chain couples TRBV7-9 to TRBJ1-2; TRBD1 is a possible D gene (5 bases). V lost 0 bases to trimming and J lost 3 bases, with 11 bases between them. This CDR3 is 15 amino acids long. Per the germline V gene, CDR1 is SEHNR and CDR2 is FQNEAQ (reference sequence). The CDR3, as DNA: TGTGCCAGCAGCTTAGCGGGCGGGGCGGACTATGGCTACACCTTC. This codes for CASSLAGGADYGYTF.

V and J are TRBV29-1 and TRBJ2-2; no definite D call. CDR1 and CDR2 (germline): SQVTM, ANQGSEA. CDR3 length: 13 residues. Trimming took off 4 bases at V and 1 base at J, with 7 bases between the two ends. The CDR3 nucleotides read TGCAGCGTTGTTACGGGGAACACCGGGGAGCTGTTTTTT. Translating it yields CSVVTGNTGELFF.

The rearrangement joins TRBV6-2 or TRBV6-3 to TRBJ1-1; D is unresolved. Germline CDR1 reads MNHEY; CDR2 reads SVGEGT. V was pared by 2 bases and J by 1 base, with 5 bases between. This CDR3 contains 13 residues. CDR3 DNA: TGTGCCAGCAGTTACGCAGGGAACACTGAAGCTTTCTTT. Its translation: CASSYAGNTEAFF.

The rearrangement links TRBV24-1 to TRBJ2-5; D perhaps matches TRBD2 (6 bases). Germline CDR1 KGHDR, CDR2 SFDVKD. CDR3 size: 16 residues. The ends were cut back, 6 bases at V and 2 bases at J, with 18 bases in the middle. The CDR3 sequence: CATSRSDYPFQETQYF. CDR3 bases: TGTGCCACCAGTAGGTCGGACTATCCGTTTCAAGAGACCCAGTACTTC.

Regarding this clone: A read error may produce the germline difference seen at one junction end. The rearrangement joins TRBV7-2 to TRBJ2-1, with 7 bases identical to TRBD1. The CDR3 sequence is 13 residues long. Per the germline V gene, CDR1 is SGHTA and CDR2 is FQGNSA. The DNA of the CDR3 is TGTGCCAGCAGTTTAGCCCTCGGGACAGACAGGTTCTTC. This codes for CASSLALGTDRFF.

The V and J genes are TRBV6-2 or TRBV6-3 and TRBJ1-5; 12 nucleotides align to TRBD1. V lost 0 bases to trimming and J lost 11 bases; unmatched junction nucleotides: 5. The CDR3 length is 15 residues. CDR1 and CDR2 (germline): MNHEY, SVGEGT. CDR3 in DNA: TGTGCCAGCAGTTACTCCGGGACAGGGGGCCGGGCCCAGCATTTT. Protein product: CASSYSGTGGRAQHF.

This sequence joins TRBV2 and TRBJ1-4; 7 bases line up with TRBD1. This CDR3 has 15 residues. Germline CDR1 SNHLY, CDR2 FYNNEI. The ends lost 4 bases at V and 7 bases at J; junction bases unmatched: 9. CDR3 in DNA: TGTGCCAGCAGTGCCCCCGGGACAGCCTTTGAAAAACTGTTTTTT. It encodes CASSAPGTAFEKLFF. Full variable domain (missing parts from reference TRBV2 and TRBJ1-4): EPEVTQTPSHQVTQMGQEVILRCVPISNHLYFYWYRQILGQKVEFLVSFYNNEISEKSEIFDDQFSVERPDGSNFTLKIRSTKLEDSAMYFCASSAPGTAFEKLFFGSGTQLSVL.

This chain uses TRBV7-2 with TRBJ2-7; 7 positions match TRBD2. The CDR3 spans 13 residues. In germline, CDR1 is SGHTA, CDR2 FQGNSA. The V gene end was trimmed by 1 base and the J gene end by 5 bases; junction bases not matched to a gene: 2. CDR3 DNA: TGTGCCAGCAGCTTAGGGGCGGGGGACGAGCAGTACTTC. Protein: CASSLGAGDEQYF.

The chain joins TRBV7-8 to TRBJ1-1, with D tentatively TRBD1 (6 bases). From germline, CDR1 is SGHVS and CDR2 FQNEAQ. The germline V and J ends were trimmed by 4 bases and 1 base, with 7 bases remaining between them. This CDR3 region has 13 residues. CDR3 amino acids: CASSSQGNTEAFF. Here the CDR3 DNA reads TGTGCCAGCAGCTCACAGGGGAACACTGAAGCTTTCTTT.

The J gene is TRBJ1-3, the V gene TRBV6-5; D call uncertain. The CDR3 covers 12 residues. V dropped 7 bases and J dropped 0 bases, with 4 bases sitting between them. Germline V gene sequence: CDR1 MNHEY, CDR2 SVGAGI. The CDR3 loop is CASTGSGNTIYF. CDR3 coding DNA: TGTGCCAGCACCGGCTCTGGAAACACCATATATTTT.

The genes are TRBV27 and TRBJ1-2; no clear D gene. Germline V CDR1 and CDR2: MNHEY, SMNVEV (reference sequence). This CDR3 contains 13 residues. The V end lost 6 bases, the J end lost 3 bases, and 11 bases lay between the germline ends. DNA for the CDR3: TGTGCCAGCAGGGAGGGAGATGACTATGGCTACACCTTC. Translated: CASREGDDYGYTF.

The CDR3 DNA reads TGCAGCGTTGAAGATCGACTCCACTACAATGAGCAGTTCTTC. This codes for CSVEDRLHYNEQFF. The chain recombines TRBV29-1 with TRBJ2-1, with no clear D. Germline CDR1 reads SQVTM; CDR2 reads ANQGSEA. Trimming shortened V by 0 bases and J by 3 bases, and 9 bases separated the two germline ends. The CDR3 sequence is 14 residues long.

The chain employs TRBV9 and TRBJ2-2; D unclear. CDR1 and CDR2 (germline): SGDLS, YYNGEE. Deletions cut 4 bases from V and 0 bases from J, with 13 bases between. The CDR3 has 16 residues. Written as DNA, the CDR3 is TGTGCCAGCAGCTTGCGTCATCCACCGAACACCGGGGAGCTGTTTTTT. Protein sequence: CASSLRHPPNTGELFF.

As concerns this clone: At one end, the junction sequence differs from germline, possibly due to a read error. This chain connects TRBV7-3 to TRBJ1-6, with 9 bases aligning to TRBD1. CDR3 length: 15 amino acids. Germline-derived CDR1 and CDR2 are SGHTA and FQGTGA. DNA of the CDR3: TGTGCCAGCAGCCTAACGACAGGGGGAAATTCACCCCTCCACTTT. Its translation is CASSLTTGGNSPLHF.

V is TRBV19 and J is TRBJ1-3, with D possibly matching TRBD1 (5 bases). The CDR3 sequence is 16 residues long. The germline V and J ends were trimmed by 8 bases and 4 bases, with 21 bases remaining between them. Germline V gives CDR1 LNHDA, CDR2 SQIVND (reference sequence). For the CDR3, the DNA is TGTGCCAGTGTGGCATGGGGCCAAGACGGAGGAAACACCATATATTTT. It is translated as CASVAWGQDGGNTIYF.

The chain uses TRBV10-2 and TRBJ2-1; D is possibly TRBD1 (5 bases). Per germline, CDR1 WSHSY and CDR2 SAAADI. Between the trimmed V and J ends, which lost 0 bases and 0 bases, there was a span of 12 bases. The CDR3 sequence is 17 residues long. The CDR3 loop is CASSESGQLSSYNEQFF. CDR3 sequence (DNA): TGCGCCAGCAGTGAGTCGGGGCAGCTCAGCTCCTACAATGAGCAGTTCTTC.

This rearrangement joins TRBV12-3 or TRBV12-4 to TRBJ1-1, with unresolved D. V was clipped by 4 bases and J by 4 bases, with 4 bases between them. The CDR3 loop spans 11 amino acids. The CDR3 is CASSSGTEAFF. CDR3 DNA: TGTGCCAGCAGTTCGGGCACTGAAGCTTTCTTT.

The chain couples TRBV20-1 to TRBJ2-3, with D uncertain. CDR1 DFQATT and CDR2 SNEGSKA come from the germline V gene (reference sequence). CDR3 length: 11 residues. Trimming removed 6 bases at V and 6 bases at J, with 10 bases between. The CDR3 region is CSAELVDTQYF. DNA for the CDR3: TGCAGTGCAGAACTCGTGGATACGCAGTATTTT.

In this sample, this clone turned up once. The V gene is TRBV2, the J gene TRBJ2-5; the D gene is possibly TRBD1 (5 bases). Trimming left V 6 bases short and J 5 bases short, with 19 bases between. Germline CDR1 SNHLY, CDR2 FYNNEI. The CDR3 runs 15 residues. CDR3 in DNA: TGTGCCAGCAGCGATTCAGGTGGGGCGTGGGAGACCCAGTACTTC. It is translated as CASSDSGGAWETQYF. The full variable domain, its missing parts supplied by reference TRBV2 and TRBJ2-5, is EPEVTQTPSHQVTQMGQEVILRCVPISNHLYFYWYRQILGQKVEFLVSFYNNEISEKSEIFDDQFSVERPDGSNFTLKIRSTKLEDSAMYFCASSDSGGAWETQYFGPGTRLLVL.

V is TRBV6-1 and J is TRBJ1-2, with 8 positions matching TRBD1. This CDR3 is 15 amino acids long. The junction had 5 bases not matched to a gene; V was cut back by 2 bases and J by 3 bases. Germline CDR1 reads MNHNS; CDR2 reads SASEGT. CDR3 sequence (DNA): TGTGCCAGCAGTGAACCGGGACAGGTCGACTATGGCTACACCTTC. Its protein is CASSEPGQVDYGYTF.

This clone has only a few counts. The chain combines TRBV7-9 with TRBJ2-7, with 7 positions matching TRBD2. Germline CDR1 SEHNR, CDR2 FQNEAQ (reference sequence). Trimming removed 5 bases from V and 2 bases from J; junction bases left unmatched: 6. The length of the CDR3 is 14 residues. The CDR3 here is CASSEAGSPYEQYF. The CDR3 region has the DNA TGTGCCAGCAGCGAAGCGGGGTCCCCCTACGAGCAGTACTTC.

The V and J genes are TRBV4-2 and TRBJ1-1; TRBD1 is a possible D gene (5 bases). The germline V gene encodes CDR1 LGHNA and CDR2 YNFKEQ. Trimming left V 0 bases short and J 5 bases short, with 13 bases between. This CDR3 comprises 15 residues. CDR3 DNA: TGTGCCAGCAGCCAAGATCCAGGGATACGGACTGAAGCTTTCTTT. Protein: CASSQDPGIRTEAFF.

The genes are TRBV4-2 and TRBJ2-7; D gene ambiguous. Germline V lookup: CDR1 LGHNA, CDR2 YNFKEQ. There are 15 residues in the CDR3. V lost 0 bases to trimming and J lost 0 bases, with 9 bases between them. The CDR3 reads CASSQDWSDSYEQYF. The CDR3 DNA reads TGTGCCAGCAGCCAAGATTGGAGTGACTCCTACGAGCAGTACTTC.

The chain is built from TRBV28 and TRBJ1-6; D call uncertain. Germline V gene sequence: CDR1 MDHEN, CDR2 SYDVKM. Between the trimmed V and J ends, which lost 3 bases and 0 bases, there was a span of 12 bases. The CDR3 has 17 amino acids. The CDR3 reads CASSFPSLRSYNSPLHF. CDR3 bases: TGTGCCAGCAGTTTCCCCTCACTTCGCTCCTATAATTCACCCCTCCACTTT.